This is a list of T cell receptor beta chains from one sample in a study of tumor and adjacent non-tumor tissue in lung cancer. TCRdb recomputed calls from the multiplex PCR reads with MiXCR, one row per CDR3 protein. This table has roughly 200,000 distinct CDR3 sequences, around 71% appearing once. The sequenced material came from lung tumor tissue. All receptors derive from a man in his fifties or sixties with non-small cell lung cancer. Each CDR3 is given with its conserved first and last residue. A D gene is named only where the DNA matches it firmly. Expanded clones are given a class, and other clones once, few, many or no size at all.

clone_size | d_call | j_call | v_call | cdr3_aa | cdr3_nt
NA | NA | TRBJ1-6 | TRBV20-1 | CSATDGDSYNSPLHF | TGCAGTGCTACGGACGGGGACTCCTATAATTCACCCCTCCACTTT
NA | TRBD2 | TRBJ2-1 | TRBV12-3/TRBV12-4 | CASRGLAGGSLSYNDQFF | TGTGCCAGCAGGGGACTAGCGGGGGGTTCGTTGTCCTACAATGATCAGTTCTTC
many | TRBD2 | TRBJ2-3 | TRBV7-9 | CASSPAVLAGAADTQYF | TGTGCCAGCAGCCCAGCGGTACTAGCGGGAGCTGCAGATACGCAGTATTTT
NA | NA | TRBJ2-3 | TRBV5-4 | CASSLPFPHTDTQYF | TGTGCCAGCAGCTTGCCATTCCCACACACAGATACGCAGTATTTT
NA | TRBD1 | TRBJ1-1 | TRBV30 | CAWTETGANTEALF | TGTGCCTGGACTGAGACAGGGGCGAACACTGAAGCTTTGTTT
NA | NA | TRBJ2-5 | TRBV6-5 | CVSSYGRGAGETQYF | TGTGTCAGCAGTTACGGGAGAGGGGCTGGAGAGACCCAGTACTTC
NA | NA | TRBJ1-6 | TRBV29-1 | CSADFGTWVRSPLHF | TGCAGCGCCGACTTTGGGACATGGGTTCGTTCACCCCTCCACTTT
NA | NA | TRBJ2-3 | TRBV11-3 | CASSLDRPPADTQYF | TGTGCCAGCAGCTTAGACCGCCCCCCGGCGGATACGCAGTATTTC
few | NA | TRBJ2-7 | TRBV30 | CAWSVVGYEQYF | TGTGCCTGGAGTGTGGTTGGTTACGAGCAGTACTTC
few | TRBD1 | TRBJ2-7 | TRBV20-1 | CSASPRTGSYEQYF | TGCAGTGCTAGCCCTAGGACAGGCTCCTACGAGCAGTACTTC
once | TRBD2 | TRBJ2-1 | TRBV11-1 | CASSPRTSPLGGSEQFF | TGTGCCAGCAGCCCCAGGACTAGCCCTCTTGGTGGCAGTGAGCAGTTCTTC
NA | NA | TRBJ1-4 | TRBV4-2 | CDSSQDPWLPGASEKLFF | TGTGACAGCAGCCAAGATCCTTGGTTGCCAGGGGCGTCTGAAAAACTTTTTTTT
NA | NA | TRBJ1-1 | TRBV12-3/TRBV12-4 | CASSLVTDTEAFF | TGTGCCAGCAGTTTAGTTACGGATACTGAAGCTTTCTTT
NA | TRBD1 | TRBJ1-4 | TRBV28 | CASSTHRGGAEKLFF | TGTGCCAGCAGTACCCACAGGGGAGGTGCGGAAAAACTGTTTTTT
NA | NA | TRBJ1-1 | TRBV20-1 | CSARGILGSGGNTEALF | TGCAGTGCTAGGGGGATTCTCGGCAGCGGGGGGAATACTGAAGCTTTATTT
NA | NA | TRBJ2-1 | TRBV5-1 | CTSSLSYNEQFF | TGCACCAGCAGTTTGTCCTACAATGAGCAGTTCTTC
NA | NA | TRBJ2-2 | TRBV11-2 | CANSLVYTGESLF | TGTGCCAACAGCTTAGTTTACACCGGGGAGTCGCTTTTT
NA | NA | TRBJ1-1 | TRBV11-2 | CDSSFTGPNTEAFF | TGTGACAGTAGCTTTACGGGACCGAACACTGAAGCTTTCTTT
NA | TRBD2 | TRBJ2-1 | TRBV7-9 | CASSAGGTSYNEQFF | TGTGCCAGCAGCGCGGGGGGGACTAGTTACAATGAGCAGTTCTTC
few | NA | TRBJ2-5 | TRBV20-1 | CSASIGNEETRYF | TGCAGTGCTAGTATCGGGAATGAAGAGACCCGGTACTTC
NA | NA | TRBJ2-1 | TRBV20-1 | CSAFSTWASNEQFF | TGCAGTGCTTTTTCAACCTGGGCTAGTAATGAGCAGTTCTTC
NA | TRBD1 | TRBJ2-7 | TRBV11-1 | CSSSLDLTGAREQYF | TGTTCCAGTAGCTTAGATTTGACAGGGGCACGGGAGCAGTACTTC
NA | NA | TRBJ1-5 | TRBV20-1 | CSAVKGPNQPQHF | TGCAGTGCCGTCAAGGGGCCAAATCAGCCCCAGCATTTT
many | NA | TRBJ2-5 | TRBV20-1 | CSAIRLGEETQYF | TGCAGTGCCATAAGACTAGGGGAAGAGACCCAGTACTTC
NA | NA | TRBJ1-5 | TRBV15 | CATSNRGSNQPQHF | TGTGCCACCAGCAATCGCGGGAGCAATCAGCCCCAGCATTTT
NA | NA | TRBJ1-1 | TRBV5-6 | CARSLMQGRSFF | TGTGCCAGAAGCTTGATGCAGGGGAGGTCTTTCTTT
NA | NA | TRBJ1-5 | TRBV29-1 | CSAGRGPNQPQRF | TGCAGCGCTGGGAGGGGCCCCAATCAGCCCCAGCGTTTT
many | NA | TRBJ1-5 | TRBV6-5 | CASSYGGSGQPQHF | TGTGCCAGCAGTTACGGGGGGTCAGGGCAGCCCCAGCATTTT
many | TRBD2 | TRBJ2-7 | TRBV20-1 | CSATSPGLGRYEQYF | TGCAGTGCTACAAGTCCGGGACTAGGGCGTTACGAGCAGTACTTC
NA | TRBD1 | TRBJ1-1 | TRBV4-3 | CASSQAGTGVAIEAFF | TGTGCCAGCAGCCAAGCTGGGACAGGGGTTGCCATTGAAGCTTTCTTT
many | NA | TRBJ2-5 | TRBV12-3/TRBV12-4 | CASSIAAQETQYF | TGTGCCAGCAGCATAGCGGCCCAAGAGACCCAGTACTTC
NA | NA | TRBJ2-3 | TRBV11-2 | CASSLNPIRDTRYF | TGTGCCAGCAGCTTAAACCCGATCAGAGATACGCGGTATTTT
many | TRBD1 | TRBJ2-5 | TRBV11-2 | CASSLGISQGAGETQYF | TGTGCCAGCAGCTTAGGAATTAGTCAGGGGGCCGGAGAGACCCAGTACTTC
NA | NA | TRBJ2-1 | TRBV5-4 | CASSLPCAYNEQFF | TGTGCCAGCAGCTTACCTTGCGCTTACAATGAGCAGTTCTTC
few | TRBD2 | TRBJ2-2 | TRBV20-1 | CSVRAGGGRELFF | TGCAGTGTTAGAGCGGGGGGGGGCAGGGAGCTGTTTTTT
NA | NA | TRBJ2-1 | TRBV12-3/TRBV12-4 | CASSFLPRVYEQFF | TGTGCCAGCAGTTTTTTACCCAGGGTCTATGAGCAGTTCTTC
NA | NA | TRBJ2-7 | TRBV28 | CASKGEAYKQYF | TGTGCCAGCAAAGGGGAGGCCTACAAGCAGTACTTC
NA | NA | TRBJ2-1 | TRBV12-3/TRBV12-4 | CASSWGQSYNELFF | TGTGCCAGCAGTTGGGGCCAATCATACAATGAGCTGTTCTTT
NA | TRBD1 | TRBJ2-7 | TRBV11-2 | CASSFSSSGQGDEQYF | TGTGCCAGCAGCTTTAGCTCGTCGGGTCAGGGGGACGAGCAGTACTTT
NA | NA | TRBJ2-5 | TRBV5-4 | CASSLEGYQETRYF | TGTGCCAGCAGTTTGGAAGGATACCAAGAGACTCGGTACTTC
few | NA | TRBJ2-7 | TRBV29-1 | CSVEGSDHEQYF | TGCAGTGTTGAAGGCTCTGATCACGAGCAGTACTTC
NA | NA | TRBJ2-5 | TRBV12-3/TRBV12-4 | CASSPPPGWDRETQYF | TGTGCCAGCAGTCCCCCGCCGGGTTGGGATAGGGAGACCCAGTACTTC
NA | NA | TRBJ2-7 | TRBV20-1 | CIARDQSWQLCF | TGCATTGCTAGAGATCAATCGTGGCAGTTGTGCTTC
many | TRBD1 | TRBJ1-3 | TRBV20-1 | CSCDRGGISGNTIYF | TGCAGTTGTGACAGGGGGGGAATCTCTGGAAACACCATATATTTT
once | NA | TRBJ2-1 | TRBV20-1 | CSARARSLVEFYEQFF | TGCAGTGCTAGAGCAAGGAGCCTGGTCGAGTTTTATGAGCAGTTCTTC
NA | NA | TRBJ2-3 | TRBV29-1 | CSVASVSIDTRYF | TGCAGCGTTGCCTCTGTTAGTATAGATACGCGGTATTTT
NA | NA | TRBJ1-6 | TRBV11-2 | CDSSSDRRYNSPLQF | TGTGACAGCAGCTCAGACAGAAGATATAATTCACCCCTCCAGTTT
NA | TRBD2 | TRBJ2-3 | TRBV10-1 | CAGSVSGSGADTQYF | TGCGCCGGCAGTGTTAGCGGGAGTGGTGCAGATACGCAGTATTTT
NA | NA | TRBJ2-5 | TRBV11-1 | CASSLARGLVQKTQYF | TGTGCCAGCAGCTTAGCGCGGGGGCTAGTCCAAAAGACCCAGTATTTC
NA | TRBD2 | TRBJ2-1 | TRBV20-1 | CRAPGLAGGGEQFF | TGCCGTGCCCCGGGACTGGCGGGGGGTGGTGAGCAGTTCTTC
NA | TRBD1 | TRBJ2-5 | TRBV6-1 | CASSVDRGSETQYF | TGTGCCAGCAGTGTGGACAGGGGATCAGAGACCCAGTACTTC
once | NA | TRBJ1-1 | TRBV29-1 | CNVDGGSAEAFF | TGCAACGTTGATGGAGGATCCGCTGAAGCTTTCTTT
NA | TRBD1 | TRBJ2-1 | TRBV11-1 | CASSLALGRGLTRSSYNEQFF | TGTGCCAGCAGCTTAGCTTTGGGCAGGGGGCTTACTCGAAGCTCCTACAATGAGCAGTTCTTC